These 20 T cell receptor beta chains were all obtained from the same sample, sequenced in a study of blood T cell repertoires in COVID-19. Here immunoSEQ multiplex PCR was the method, and the copy in TCRdb shows in-frame clones only, minus some. The table shows roughly 40,000 clones, with about four fifths occurring only once. The sequenced material came from peripheral blood. The receptors were sampled from a woman of 80 years or more with active or convalescent COVID-19.

The chain links TRBV27 to TRBJ2-3; 7 nucleotides line up with TRBD2. The V and J ends lost 4 bases and 14 bases, in that order; junction bases with no gene match: 6. Germline-derived CDR1 and CDR2 are MNHEY and SMNVEV (reference sequence). This CDR3 comprises 11 residues. The CDR3 nucleotides read TGTGCCAGCAGTTGGAGGCGGGAGCTGTATTTT. Amino acid sequence: CASSWRRELYF.

This clone was seen a single time. The rearrangement links TRBV6-5 to TRBJ2-1; 8 nucleotides match TRBD2. CDR1 is MNHEY, CDR2 SVGAGI, per germline. The length of the CDR3 is 14 residues. V dropped 6 bases and J dropped 7; count of bases not matched to a gene: 8. The CDR3 sequence is CASSLGTRRNEQFF. CDR3 sequence (DNA): TGTGCCAGCAGCCTCGGGACTAGAAGGAATGAGCAGTTCTTC.

This clone was observed once. V gene TRBV7-3 combines with J gene TRBJ2-3, with D unresolved. The CDR3 consists of 13 residues. V was cut by 0 bases and J by 6 bases, with 7 bases left in between. Germline assignment: CDR1 SGHTA and CDR2 FQGTGA. The CDR3 DNA reads as TGTGCCAGCAGCTTAACTCCTCCGGATACGCAGTATTTT. This encodes CASSLTPPDTQYF. The variable domain in full, completed from reference TRBV7-3 and TRBJ2-3, reads GAGVSQTPSNKVTEKGKYVELRCDPISGHTALYWYRQSLGQGPEFLIYFQGTGAADDSGLPNDRFFAVRPEGSVSTLKIQRTERGDSAVYLCASSLTPPDTQYFGPGTRLTVL.

This chain uses TRBV27 with TRBJ2-1; 7 nucleotides align to TRBD1. CDR1 MNHEY and CDR2 SMNVEV come from the germline V gene (reference sequence). This CDR3 has 13 amino acids. V shed 6 bases and J 6 bases; nucleotides not matched to a gene: 5. CDR3 in amino acids: CASSGTALNEQFF. The DNA of the CDR3 is TGTGCCAGCAGCGGGACAGCTCTCAATGAGCAGTTCTTC.

The chain couples TRBV7-7 to TRBJ2-2, with TRBD2 matching 13 bases. This CDR3 spans 16 amino acids. Germline V CDR1 and CDR2: SSHAT, FNYEAQ (reference sequence). Trimming at V came to 5 bases and at J to 7 bases, leaving 7 bases not matched to a gene. The CDR3 loop reads CASSPGLAGVGGELFF. The DNA for the CDR3 is TGTGCCAGCAGCCCCGGACTAGCGGGAGTTGGCGGGGAGCTGTTTTTT.

This chain uses TRBV5-1 with TRBJ1-5, with a tentative D call TRBD1 (5 bases). This CDR3 contains 13 residues. Trimming shortened V by 2 bases and J by 5 bases, and 8 bases separated the two germline ends. Germline assignment: CDR1 SGHRS and CDR2 YFSETQ. CDR3 residues: CASSLIGDQPQHF. The CDR3 DNA sequence: TGCGCCAGCAGCTTAATAGGGGATCAGCCCCAGCATTTT.

V is TRBV3-1 (or the pseudogene TRBV3-2) and J is TRBJ1-6; D gene uncertain. The CDR3 is 16 amino acids. Looked up from germline, CDR1 is LGHDT and CDR2 is YNNKEL (reference sequence). V was clipped by 1 base and J by 5 bases, with 12 bases between them. The CDR3 region is CASSQVMWQNNSPLHF. CDR3 DNA sequence: TGTGCCAGCAGCCAAGTTATGTGGCAAAATAATTCACCCCTCCACTTT.

V usage is TRBV6-5 and J usage is TRBJ1-1; 9 positions match TRBD1. The CDR3 is 15 residues long. V shed 0 bases and J 14 bases; nucleotides not matched to a gene: 13. In germline, CDR1 is MNHEY, CDR2 SVGAGI. The CDR3 loop is CASSYSPGQGSPQFF. The CDR3 DNA reads as TGTGCCAGCAGTTACTCCCCGGGACAGGGAAGCCCTCAGTTCTTT.

The chain joins TRBV7-9 to TRBJ1-5; the D gene is possibly TRBD1 (5 bases). Trimming pared 5 bases from V and 5 bases from J, leaving 10 bases between. This CDR3 is 13 amino acids long. Looked up from germline, CDR1 is SEHNR and CDR2 is FQNEAQ (reference sequence). The CDR3 nucleotides read TGTGCCAGCAGCCGTCCGGGGGATCAGCCCCAGCATTTT. Its protein is CASSRPGDQPQHF.

This sequence joins TRBV27 and TRBJ2-5, with 7 bases identical to TRBD2. CDR1 and CDR2 (germline): MNHEY, SMNVEV (reference sequence). CDR3 size: 14 residues. V shed 5 bases, J shed 5 bases, and the junction held 8 bases outside the gene matches. In DNA, the CDR3 is TGTGCCAGCAGTCCTAGGACTAGTCGGGAGACCCAGTACTTC. Amino acid sequence: CASSPRTSRETQYF.

The chain joins TRBV10-3 to TRBJ1-1; 7 positions agree with TRBD1. J lost 2 bases, V lost 4 bases, and 4 bases had no gene match. Germline assignment: CDR1 ENHRY and CDR2 SYGVKD. The CDR3 sequence is 14 residues long. CDR3 loop: CAISVDRDNTEAFF. The CDR3 nucleotides are TGTGCCATCAGTGTCGACAGGGACAACACTGAAGCTTTCTTT.

This chain links TRBV19 with TRBJ2-7; maybe TRBD2 (6 bases). The CDR3 is 15 residues long. CDR1 LNHDA and CDR2 SQIVND come from the germline V gene (reference sequence). V gave up 6 bases and J gave up 4 bases, with 19 bases separating them. The CDR3, as DNA: TGTGCCAGTAGCCCCGGCGGGGTTGAAGGGTACGAGCAGTACTTC. Protein: CASSPGGVEGYEQYF.

This sequence joins TRBV2 and TRBJ2-7; TRBD1 matches 10 bases. The CDR3 consists of 16 residues. Trimming removed 7 bases from V and 2 bases from J; junction bases left unmatched: 11. Germline V gene sequence: CDR1 SNHLY, CDR2 FYNNEI. This CDR3 is CASNGIRDRGPYEQYF. The CDR3 DNA reads TGTGCCAGCAACGGCATCCGGGACAGGGGACCCTACGAGCAGTACTTC.

The J gene is TRBJ2-4, the V gene TRBV28, with D perhaps matching TRBD2 (6 bases). Germline V gene sequence: CDR1 MDHEN, CDR2 SYDVKM. V was clipped by 1 base and J by 6 bases, with 7 bases between them. This CDR3 has 13 amino acids. The CDR3 reads CASSLSGGNIQYF. For the CDR3, the DNA is TGTGCCAGCAGTTTATCCGGGGGAAACATTCAGTACTTC. The full variable domain, its missing parts supplied by reference TRBV28 and TRBJ2-4, is DVKVTQSSRYLVKRTGEKVFLECVQDMDHENMFWYRQDPGLGLRLIYFSYDVKMKEKGDIPEGYSVSREKKERFSLILESASTNQTSMYLCASSLSGGNIQYFGAGTRLSVL.

CDR3 nucleotide sequence: TGTGCCAGCAGTTACTCAGCAGGGGGCCATGAGCAGTTCTTC. Translated: CASSYSAGGHEQFF. The V call is TRBV6-2 or TRBV6-3, the J call TRBJ2-1, with 8 bases matching TRBD1. CDR1 and CDR2 from the germline V gene are MNHEY and SVGEGT. The CDR3 length is 14 residues. The junction had 3 bases not matched to a gene; V was cut back by 0 bases and J by 8 bases.

The V call is TRBV30, the J call TRBJ1-1; D is possibly TRBD1 (5 bases). The CDR3 sequence is 16 residues long. The V and J ends lost 3 bases and 4 bases respectively, with 21 bases between them. Germline CDR1 reads GTSNPN; CDR2 reads SVGIG (reference sequence). CDR3 region: CAWRPPGIASVTEAFF. CDR3 nucleotide sequence: TGTGCCTGGAGACCCCCAGGGATCGCAAGTGTCACTGAAGCTTTCTTT.

The V and J genes are TRBV19 and TRBJ2-3; 12 nucleotides align to TRBD1. With V trimmed by 3 bases and J by 4 bases, 5 bases remained unmatched. Germline CDR1 is LNHDA and CDR2 is SQIVND (reference sequence). The CDR3 spans 16 residues. In nucleotides, the CDR3 is TGTGCCAGTAGTATTTCCGGGACAGGGGGCCCAGATACGCAGTATTTT. Translated, it gives CASSISGTGGPDTQYF.

The CDR3 loop is CASSLQGSSGELFF. The CDR3 DNA sequence: TGTGCCAGCAGTTTACAGGGTAGTTCCGGGGAGCTGTTTTTT. The genes are TRBV28 and TRBJ2-2; tentatively, D is TRBD1 (5 bases). The CDR3 runs to 14 residues. In germline, CDR1 is MDHEN, CDR2 SYDVKM. Trimming stripped 2 bases from V and 6 bases from J, with 10 bases between.

This sequence joins TRBV11-2 and TRBJ2-3; tentative D call: TRBD1 (5 bases). Germline V CDR1 and CDR2: SGHAT, FQNNGV. Trimming left V 4 bases short and J 7 bases short, with 18 bases between. The CDR3 is 15 residues long. This CDR3 is CASSWGLLGPYTQYF. The CDR3 DNA follows: TGTGCCAGCAGCTGGGGCCTGCTTGGCCCTTATACGCAGTATTTT.

The chain links TRBV6-1 to TRBJ2-1; 7 bases fit TRBD1. The length of the CDR3 is 12 residues. V trimming: 3 bases; J trimming: 13 bases; junction bases outside the gene matches: 6. Per germline, CDR1 MNHNS and CDR2 SASEGT. Here the CDR3 DNA reads TGTGCCAGCAGTGAGAAGTGGGACAGCCAGTTCTTC. It specifies CASSEKWDSQFF.